Shown below are 14 T cell receptor beta chains from a single sample sequenced in a study of response to subunit inactivated influenza vaccine. TCRdb recomputed calls from the RT-PCR reads with MiXCR, one row per CDR3 protein. The sample includes 700,000 to 900,000 distinct CDR3 sequences, about 20% of them seen just once. The sequencing used PBMCs from blood, collected around 5 days after vaccination. The source of these receptors is a man aged 50 or older who received an inactivated influenza vaccine.

The V call is TRBV7-9, the J call TRBJ2-1; D ambiguous. Trimming cost V 7 bases and J 4 bases, with 8 bases left between them. CDR1 and CDR2 from the germline V gene are SEHNR and FQNEAQ (reference sequence). The CDR3 is made up of 12 amino acids. The CDR3 region is CASTSGYNEQFF. In nucleotides, the CDR3 is TGTGCCAGCACCTCAGGTTACAATGAGCAGTTCTTC.

V usage is TRBV28 and J usage is TRBJ1-2; TRBD1 is a possible D gene (5 bases). The CDR3 length is 13 residues. CDR1 is MDHEN and CDR2 is SYDVKM in the germline V gene. V was clipped by 3 bases and J by 12 bases, with 17 bases between them. This chain's CDR3 is CASSFSGGGVHTF. In DNA form, the CDR3 reads TGTGCCAGCAGTTTTTCCGGGGGAGGGGTTCACACCTTC.

In its sample, this clonotype was seen a few times. CDR3: CASSRSRTENSPLHF. In DNA, the CDR3 is TGCGCCAGCAGTCGGAGCAGGACGGAAAATTCACCCCTCCACTTT. V gene TRBV5-1 combines with J gene TRBJ1-6; D gene uncertain. V lost 5 bases and J lost 7, with 16 bases in between. This CDR3 has 15 residues. The germline CDR1 and CDR2 sequences are SGHRS and YFSETQ.

This clonotype has only a few counts. The chain couples TRBV4-3 to TRBJ1-4, with D possibly matching TRBD1 (6 bases). Germline CDR1 LGHNA, CDR2 YSLEER. V dropped 2 bases and J dropped 6 bases, with 16 bases sitting between them. CDR3 length: 16 residues. The CDR3 loop is CASSQSAGARDEKLFF. CDR3 DNA sequence: TGCGCCAGCAGCCAATCCGCAGGGGCGCGTGATGAAAAACTGTTTTTT.

The chain combines TRBV11-2 with TRBJ2-5; 7 bases agree with TRBD2. CDR3 length: 15 amino acids. Unmatched junction bases numbered 10, after V lost 4 bases and J lost 5 bases. CDR1 and CDR2 from the germline V gene are SGHAT and FQNNGV. CDR3 DNA sequence: TGTGCCAGCAGCTCCCTGGCGGGGGTGGTGGAGACCCAGTACTTC. This sequence encodes CASSSLAGVVETQYF. The entire variable domain, with the rest obtained from reference TRBV11-2 and TRBJ2-5, is as follows: EAGVAQSPRYKIIEKRQSVAFWCNPISGHATLYWYQQILGQGPKLLIQFQNNGVVDDSQLPKDRFSAERLKGVDSTLKIQPAKLEDSAVYLCASSSLAGVVETQYFGPGTRLLVL.

In its sample, this clonotype was seen a few times. V gene TRBV12-3 or TRBV12-4 combines with J gene TRBJ1-2; 9 nucleotides align to TRBD1. V shed 5 bases, J shed 5 bases, and the junction held 9 bases outside the gene matches. The CDR3 runs to 15 residues. The CDR3 DNA is TGTGCCAGCAGTCTCCCGGACAGGGGAGAGTATGGCTACACCTTC. This sequence encodes CASSLPDRGEYGYTF.

This clonotype was seen repeatedly, ten times or more. The V and J genes are TRBV5-1 and TRBJ1-1, with 7 bases aligning to TRBD1. Germline loops: CDR1 SGHRS, CDR2 YFSETQ. The V gene end was trimmed by 2 bases and the J gene end by 7 bases; junction bases not matched to a gene: 5. The CDR3 loop spans 13 amino acids. CDR3 in amino acids: CASSFEGAGEAFF. The CDR3 nucleotides read TGCGCCAGCAGCTTCGAGGGGGCAGGTGAAGCTTTCTTT. Full variable domain (rest looked up from reference TRBV5-1 and TRBJ1-1): KAGVTQTPRYLIKTRGQQVTLSCSPISGHRSVSWYQQTPGQGLQFLFEYFSETQRNKGNFPGRFSGRQFSNSRSEMNVSTLELGDSALYLCASSFEGAGEAFFGQGTRLTVV.

The rearrangement links TRBV20-1 to TRBJ2-7, with D uncertain. The CDR3 extends over 13 amino acids. Germline V gives CDR1 DFQATT, CDR2 SNEGSKA (reference sequence). V lost 3 bases and J 0 bases, leaving 9 bases between the germline ends. DNA of the CDR3: TGCAGTGCTAGCGACTGGAGCTCCTACGAGCAGTACTTC. It yields the protein CSASDWSSYEQYF.

In its sample, this clonotype was seen a few times. The chain combines TRBV9 with TRBJ2-6; D unclear. This CDR3 contains 16 residues. The V end lost 0 bases, the J end lost 2 bases, and 9 bases lay between the germline ends. Germline lookup yields CDR1 SGDLS and CDR2 YYNGEE. The CDR3 DNA reads TGTGCCAGCAGCGTAGCAGGTATTCCTGGGGCCAACGTCCTGACTTTC. It yields the protein CASSVAGIPGANVLTF.

The chain is built from TRBV29-1 and TRBJ2-5; maybe TRBD1 (6 bases). This CDR3 spans 14 amino acids. V was shortened by 3 bases and J by 9 bases, with 20 bases between the two germline ends. Germline CDR1 reads SQVTM; CDR2 reads ANQGSEA. The CDR3 DNA sequence: TGCAGCGTTGACCCCCGGGACACGGTCGGGGCCCAGTACTTC. It codes for CSVDPRDTVGAQYF.

This clonotype appeared a few times. The chain recombines TRBV20-1 with TRBJ2-3, with D perhaps matching TRBD1 (5 bases). This CDR3 is 14 amino acids long. Trimming left V 4 bases short and J 2 bases short, with 13 bases between. Germline V gene sequence: CDR1 DFQATT, CDR2 SNEGSKA (reference sequence). The CDR3: CSATPDGHTDTQYF. The CDR3 bases are TGCAGTGCTACCCCCGACGGACACACAGATACGCAGTATTTT.

The V and J genes are TRBV20-1 and TRBJ2-7, with 8 bases aligning to TRBD2. V trimming: 3 bases; J trimming: 3 bases; junction bases outside the gene matches: 7. CDR1 and CDR2 (germline): DFQATT, SNEGSKA (reference sequence). The CDR3 extends over 14 amino acids. CDR3 coding DNA: TGCAGTGCTAGCCTAGTAGCGGGAATCTACGAGCAGTACTTC. Amino acids: CSASLVAGIYEQYF.

The V and J genes are TRBV9 and TRBJ2-4, with D possibly matching TRBD1 (6 bases). Germline lookup yields CDR1 SGDLS and CDR2 YYNGEE. The CDR3 is 14 residues long. Trimming stripped 4 bases from V and 8 bases from J, with 16 bases between. CDR3 DNA: TGTGCCAGCAGCCCCTCAGGAAAGGGGGACATTCAGTACTTC. Amino acids: CASSPSGKGDIQYF.

This clonotype was recorded only once. No conserved phenylalanine or tryptophan is present at the end of the CDR3, so a read error is the likely explanation. V and J are TRBV4-2 and TRBJ2-4, with 10 bases that match TRBD2. J gave up 6 bases and V 1 base, and 0 bases lay outside the gene matches. The CDR3 extends over 14 amino acids. CDR1 is LGHNA, CDR2 YNFKEQ, per germline. CDR3 residues: CASSQGTSGNIQYL. The CDR3 DNA sequence: TGTGCCAGCAGCCAAGGGACTAGCGGAAACATTCAGTACCTC.